These T cell receptor beta chains were read from a single sample in a study of shared clonotypes between healthy human individuals. Profiling relied on immunoSEQ multiplex PCR, and the TCRdb table lists in-frame clones only, not all of them. The sample lists roughly 2.5 million clones; about 92% were seen once. Sequenced input: naive CD4+ T cells sorted from blood. These receptors were obtained from a man between 18 and 35 years old in good health. Each CDR3 is given with its conserved first and last residue.

>TRBJ2-2|TRBV30|11
CAWSASGELFF
>TRBJ1-1|TRBV15|15
CATSRDKGAIAEAFF
>TRBJ2-7|TRBV19|15
CASSPDIGWKNEQYF
>TRBJ2-2|TRBV7-9|14
CASSFSGSTGELFF
>TRBJ1-6|TRBV5-1|15
CASSLEGARNSPLHF
>TRBJ1-1|TRBV7-9|13
CASSRGVEVEAFF
>TRBJ2-1|TRBV2|15
CASRRTSGVNNEQFF
>TRBJ2-3|TRBV25-1|15
CASSEYRGPTDTQYF
>TRBJ2-5|TRBV7-2|16
CASSLGGRASQETQYF
>TRBJ1-1|TRBV5-1|12
CASRAGNTEAFF
>TRBJ2-2|TRBV4-3|15
CASSQGGLANGELFF
>TRBJ2-1|TRBV4-1|18
CASSLRSVSLGAYNEQFF
>TRBJ2-2|TRBV7-6|15
CASSLGGTRYGELFF
>TRBJ2-2|TRBV29-1|14
CSATGGPNTGELFF
>TRBJ2-5|TRBV7-2|15
CASSSLAGVGETQYF
>TRBJ1-5|TRBV6-6|14
CASSPSYSNQPQHF
>TRBJ1-4|TRBV11-2|15
CASSPEGRVNEKLFF
>TRBJ2-7|TRBV10-3|12
CAIRRESFEQYF
>TRBJ1-3|TRBV6-5|14
CASSYGLAGNTIYF
>TRBJ2-3|TRBV5-1|16
CASSRTGTGVIDTQYF
>TRBJ2-1|TRBV6-5|15
CASSPSGGTYNEQFF
>TRBJ2-1|TRBV11-2|17
CASSGGGLAGGPNEQFF
>TRBJ2-1|TRBV7-9|15
CASSPGQGARNEQFF
>TRBJ1-2|TRBV7-9|14
CASSFWTGTYGYTF
>TRBJ1-6|TRBV28|16
CASSLGQGPYNSPLHF
>TRBJ1-5|TRBV18|13
CASSRLINQPQHF
>TRBJ2-3|TRBV5-6|15
CASSRDRGVTDTQYF
>TRBJ2-2|TRBV7-6|16
CASSSLLASGAGELFF
>TRBJ2-7|TRBV5-1|15
CASSLLGDSAYEQYF
>TRBJ2-2|TRBV9|15
CASSASGSKTGELFF
>TRBJ2-2|TRBV6-5|14
CASRPTGNTGELFF
>TRBJ2-3|TRBV18|15
CASSPQGQITDTQYF
>TRBJ1-1|TRBV5-1|14
CASSYGTVNTEAFF
>TRBJ2-7|TRBV28|13
CASSLGYLDEQYF
>TRBJ2-7|TRBV4-1|12
CASSQAIGEQYF
>TRBJ1-1|TRBV6-5|14
CASKVDNLNTEAFF
>TRBJ1-2|TRBV30|15
CAWSREPGTDYGYTF
>TRBJ1-5|TRBV19|15
CASSISSPSNQPQHF
>TRBJ1-2|TRBV6-5|16
CASSYSHRESLYGYTF
>TRBJ2-7|TRBV6-5|12
CASSSQGTEQYF
>TRBJ2-3|TRBV30|15
CAWTELKNPADTQYF